These 23 T cell receptor beta chains share one sample of origin, sequenced in a study of Graves' ophthalmopathy and Graves' hyperthyroidism. Amplified material comprised TCR beta CDR3 regions derived from RNA transcripts. RT-PCR in the first round used HTBI primers; a second-round multiplex PCR followed. A single record per CDR3 protein comes from TCRdb applying MiXCR to the multiplex PCR reads. This table holds some 210,000 distinct CDR3 sequences, around 30% found once. The sequenced sample was peripheral blood. The receptors shown here come from a man aged 50-60 years with Graves' ophthalmopathy.

The chain employs TRBV20-1 and TRBJ1-6; 7 bases are shared with TRBD1. Germline V gene lookup returns CDR1 DFQATT and CDR2 SNEGSKA (reference sequence). After removal of 5 bases from V and 9 bases from J, the junction contained 4 bases not matched to a gene. The CDR3 has 12 amino acids. The CDR3 reads CSAVTGVSPLHF. The CDR3 DNA sequence: TGCAGTGCTGTAACAGGGGTTTCACCCCTCCACTTT.

The chain joins TRBV7-2 to TRBJ2-7; the D gene is possibly TRBD1 (5 bases). CDR1 and CDR2 from the germline V gene are SGHTA and FQGNSA. The V and J ends lost 5 bases and 6 bases respectively, with 11 bases between them. The CDR3 loop spans 12 amino acids. The CDR3 coding sequence is TGTGCCAGCAGCCCCCTAGGGGTCGAGCAGTACTTC. It is translated as CASSPLGVEQYF. Full variable domain (outside the CDR3, taken from reference TRBV7-2 and TRBJ2-7): GAGVSQSPSNKVTEKGKDVELRCDPISGHTALYWYRQSLGQGLEFLIYFQGNSAPDKSGLPSDRFSAERTGGSVSTLTIQRTQQEDSAVYLCASSPLGVEQYFGPGTRLTVT.

This clonotype was recorded at least ten times. The rearrangement uses TRBV4-1 and TRBJ2-2, with D unresolved. This CDR3 comprises 15 residues. Between the trimmed V and J ends, which lost 1 base and 3 bases, there was a span of 9 bases. CDR1 is MGHRA, CDR2 YSYEKL, per germline. The CDR3 here is CASSQVAPYTGELFF. The CDR3, as DNA: TGCGCCAGCAGCCAAGTTGCACCTTACACCGGGGAGCTGTTTTTT.

This clonotype was counted at least ten times. The chain couples TRBV2 to TRBJ2-2; D unclear. The V gene lost 4 bases and the J gene lost 7 bases, with 10 bases spanning the gap. Per the germline V gene, CDR1 is SNHLY and CDR2 is FYNNEI. The CDR3 runs to 13 residues. The CDR3 region is CASSVLESGELFF. The CDR3 DNA reads TGTGCCAGCAGTGTTTTAGAAAGCGGGGAGCTGTTTTTT.

Ten or more counts support this clonotype. The chain combines TRBV28 with TRBJ2-7; D assignment may be TRBD1 or TRBD2 (5 bases each). This CDR3 spans 13 amino acids. With 2 bases removed from V and 7 bases from J, the gap between germline ends came to 12 bases. Germline CDR1 reads MDHEN; CDR2 reads SYDVKM. CDR3 nucleotides: TGTGCCAGCAGTTTACTCGGGGCTGGGGAGCAGTACTTC. It specifies CASSLLGAGEQYF.

In this sample, this clonotype turned up many times. This chain joins TRBV11-2 and TRBJ2-5, with 9 bases identical to TRBD2. Germline V CDR1 and CDR2: SGHAT, FQNNGV. V was clipped by 4 bases and J by 1 base; unmatched bases: 4. The CDR3 runs 15 residues. This chain's CDR3 is CASSSTSGGQETQYF. The DNA of the CDR3 is TGTGCCAGCAGCTCGACTAGCGGAGGCCAAGAGACCCAGTACTTC. Drawing the rest from reference TRBV11-2 and TRBJ2-5, the complete variable domain is EAGVAQSPRYKIIEKRQSVAFWCNPISGHATLYWYQQILGQGPKLLIQFQNNGVVDDSQLPKDRFSAERLKGVDSTLKIQPAKLEDSAVYLCASSSTSGGQETQYFGPGTRLLVL.

The chain uses TRBV12-3 or TRBV12-4 and TRBJ2-7; D might be TRBD1 (6 bases). There are 16 residues in the CDR3. Trimming removed 5 bases from V and 0 bases from J, with 17 bases in between. CDR3 loop: CASSPTRQASSYEQYF. The CDR3 region has the DNA TGTGCCAGCAGTCCCACGAGACAGGCCAGCTCCTACGAGCAGTACTTC.

The chain is built from TRBV28 and TRBJ2-7; D may be TRBD1 (6 bases). V dropped 6 bases and J dropped 4 bases, with 19 bases sitting between them. The CDR3 consists of 15 residues. CDR1 MDHEN and CDR2 SYDVKM come from the germline V gene. The CDR3, as DNA: TGTGCCAGCAGGCCAAGCTGGGCAGGGGCTTACGAGCAGTACTTC. This translates into CASRPSWAGAYEQYF.

This clonotype was detected a few times. The V call is TRBV6-5, the J call TRBJ2-7, with D possibly TRBD2 on 6 matching bases. The V and J ends lost 4 bases and 5 bases respectively, with 18 bases between them. In germline, CDR1 is MNHEY, CDR2 SVGAGI. CDR3 length: 15 residues. The CDR3: CASSLGGTRAHEQYF. The DNA for the CDR3 is TGTGCCAGCAGTTTAGGCGGGACCAGGGCCCACGAGCAGTACTTC.

This clonotype was seen repeatedly, ten times or more. The chain carries TRBV5-1 and TRBJ2-2, with unresolved D. Between the trimmed V and J ends, which lost 3 bases and 4 bases, there was a span of 10 bases. Germline CDR1 SGHRS, CDR2 YFSETQ. CDR3 length: 14 residues. The CDR3 bases are TGCGCCAGCAGCTACCTAGGATCCACCGGGGAGCTGTTTTTT. This sequence encodes CASSYLGSTGELFF.

This clonotype was seen many times. The chain recombines TRBV28 with TRBJ1-5, with unresolved D. This CDR3 is built from 12 residues. With 3 bases removed from V and 9 bases from J, the gap between germline ends came to 9 bases. Germline V gives CDR1 MDHEN, CDR2 SYDVKM. CDR3: CASSFPQRPQHF. In DNA form, the CDR3 reads TGTGCCAGCAGTTTTCCGCAGAGGCCCCAGCATTTT.

This clonotype was seen ten or more times. The DNA for the CDR3 is TGTGCCAGCAGTAGCCGCGACAGGGCCAACCAAGAGACCCAGTACTTC. As protein: CASSSRDRANQETQYF. The chain uses TRBV6-1 and TRBJ2-5, with 7 bases identical to TRBD1. The CDR3 extends over 16 amino acids. Germline CDR1 reads MNHNS; CDR2 reads SASEGT. The V and J ends lost 5 bases and 0 bases, in that order; junction bases with no gene match: 9.

This clonotype was recorded at least ten times. The chain carries TRBV7-8 and TRBJ2-4, with D possibly being TRBD2 (5 bases). Per the germline V gene, CDR1 is SGHVS and CDR2 is FQNEAQ. This CDR3 contains 17 residues. The V gene lost 2 bases and the J gene lost 0 bases, with 14 bases spanning the gap. The CDR3 is CASSLMGAQLAKNIQYF. In nucleotides, the CDR3 is TGTGCCAGCAGCTTAATGGGAGCCCAGCTAGCCAAAAACATTCAGTACTTC.

The chain joins TRBV12-3 or TRBV12-4 to TRBJ2-7; 7 nucleotides line up with TRBD2. V was clipped by 9 bases and J by 1 base; unmatched bases: 9. This CDR3 has 14 amino acids. Written as DNA, the CDR3 is TGTGCCAGTAGGAGAGCTAGCGGTTCCTACGAGCAGTACTTC. As protein: CASRRASGSYEQYF.

At least ten counts were recorded for this clonotype. This chain connects TRBV6-6 to TRBJ2-2; TRBD1 aligns across 7 bases. CDR1 and CDR2 from the germline V gene are MNHNY and SVGAGI (reference sequence). The CDR3 extends over 18 amino acids. Trimming at V came to 7 bases and at J to 3 bases, leaving 17 bases not matched to a gene. The CDR3 loop is CASTGGRGYTSDTGELFF. The CDR3 coding sequence is TGTGCCAGCACCGGCGGCAGGGGGTATACATCGGACACCGGGGAGCTGTTTTTT.

V usage is TRBV6-2 or TRBV6-3 and J usage is TRBJ2-5, with D perhaps TRBD2 (7 bases). The CDR3 totals 17 residues. Germline assignment: CDR1 MNHEY and CDR2 SVGEGT. V was pared by 0 bases and J by 4 bases, with 18 bases between. CDR3 sequence: CASSYSPFIGGRETQYF. The CDR3 DNA is TGTGCCAGCAGTTACTCCCCTTTTATCGGGGGGCGAGAGACCCAGTACTTC.

The genes are TRBV12-3 or TRBV12-4 and TRBJ2-2; perhaps TRBD2 as D (7 bases). This CDR3 is built from 16 residues. The V end lost 6 bases, the J end lost 1 base, and 15 bases lay between the germline ends. CDR3: CASSRAGTRNTGELFF. CDR3 nucleotide sequence: TGTGCCAGCAGCCGAGCGGGGACAAGGAACACCGGGGAGCTGTTTTTT.

This clonotype was observed at least ten times. The chain links TRBV19 to TRBJ2-7; a possible D gene is TRBD1 (5 bases). Germline loops: CDR1 LNHDA, CDR2 SQIVND (reference sequence). V lost 0 bases to trimming and J lost 5 bases, with 14 bases between them. This CDR3 is built from 15 residues. The CDR3 nucleotides read TGTGCCAGTAGTATAGATCAAGCAGGGTTGGACGAGCAGTACTTC. Translated: CASSIDQAGLDEQYF.

In its sample, this clonotype was seen many times. The rearrangement uses TRBV24-1 and TRBJ2-2, with TRBD1 identical over 9 bases. The CDR3 loop spans 16 amino acids. Germline V gene lookup returns CDR1 KGHDR and CDR2 SFDVKD. V lost 2 bases and J lost 4; bases outside the gene matches: 4. The CDR3 is CATSDSGQGITGELFF. The CDR3 nucleotides are TGTGCCACCAGTGATTCGGGACAGGGAATCACCGGGGAGCTGTTTTTT.

CDR3: CASSEERDTGYTF. In DNA, the CDR3 is TGTGCCAGCAGTGAAGAGCGGGACACGGGCTACACCTTC. The chain recombines TRBV2 with TRBJ1-2; D is possibly TRBD1 (6 bases). Germline CDR1 SNHLY, CDR2 FYNNEI. Trimming removed 1 base from V and 8 bases from J, with 11 bases in between. The CDR3 loop spans 13 amino acids.

This chain joins TRBV11-2 and TRBJ2-7; no clear D. V was pared by 2 bases and J by 0 bases, with 14 bases between. The CDR3 contains 16 residues. The germline gives CDR1 SGHAT, CDR2 FQNNGV. CDR3 loop: CASSLNQPRSSYEQYF. CDR3 nucleotide sequence: TGTGCCAGCAGCTTAAATCAACCTAGGAGCTCCTACGAGCAGTACTTC.

This clonotype was observed at least ten times. The chain has TRBV29-1 and TRBJ2-7; the match to TRBD1 covers 7 bases. The germline CDR1 and CDR2 sequences are SQVTM and ANQGSEA. This CDR3 comprises 11 residues. Trimming at V came to 7 bases and at J to 6 bases, leaving 6 bases not matched to a gene. The DNA for the CDR3 is TGCAGCGCCAGACAGGGCCCCGAGCAGTACTTC. Residues: CSARQGPEQYF.

This clonotype was recorded only once. CDR3 region: CASSEAQGPHEQYF. The CDR3 DNA sequence: TGTGCCAGCAGTGAAGCTCAGGGTCCGCACGAGCAGTACTTC. The chain links TRBV6-1 to TRBJ2-7; D is possibly TRBD1 (5 bases). Trimming took off 0 bases at V and 5 bases at J, with 11 bases between the two ends. The V gene's germline CDR1 is MNHNS and CDR2 SASEGT. The CDR3 runs to 14 residues.